This is a list of T cell receptor beta chains from one sample in a study of shared clonotypes between healthy human individuals. TCRdb keeps only in-frame clones here, not all; method: immunoSEQ multiplex PCR. The table shows over a million clones, with 70% to 80% occurring only once. Sequencing was carried out using memory CD4+ T cells from PBMCs. The receptors were gathered from a man aged 18 to 30 in good health. Some clones in this sample may be carry-over from other donors' samples. Each CDR3 is given with its conserved first and last residue. Fields, in order: clone size, V gene, D gene, J gene, CDR3 protein, CDR3 DNA. D genes are given only for firm matches. Only part of the rows carry a size: once, few, many, or a class if the clone is expanded.

clone_size: -
v_call: TRBV5-5
d_call: -
j_call: TRBJ2-1
cdr3_aa: CASSLEGEDEQFF
cdr3_nt: TGTGCCAGCAGCTTGGAGGGGGAGGATGAGCAGTTCTTC

clone_size: -
v_call: TRBV9
d_call: TRBD2
j_call: TRBJ2-1
cdr3_aa: CASSVAGGQREAWGEQFF
cdr3_nt: TGTGCCAGCAGCGTAGCGGGGGGACAGCGGGAGGCATGGGGTGAGCAGTTCTTC

clone_size: many
v_call: TRBV11-1
d_call: -
j_call: TRBJ1-3
cdr3_aa: CASSQDGASGNTIYF
cdr3_nt: TGTGCCAGCAGCCAGGACGGGGCCTCTGGAAACACCATATATTTT

clone_size: -
v_call: TRBV28
d_call: TRBD1
j_call: TRBJ1-4
cdr3_aa: CASRPTGGATNEKLFF
cdr3_nt: TGTGCCAGCAGACCAACAGGGGGCGCAACTAATGAAAAACTGTTTTTT

clone_size: few
v_call: TRBV28
d_call: -
j_call: TRBJ2-3
cdr3_aa: CASSFVWGTQYF
cdr3_nt: TGTGCCAGCAGTTTTGTTTGGGGTACGCAGTATTTT

clone_size: -
v_call: TRBV7-2
d_call: -
j_call: TRBJ1-1
cdr3_aa: CASSFSGVKNTEAFF
cdr3_nt: TGTGCCAGCAGCTTTTCGGGGGTTAAGAACACTGAAGCTTTCTTT

clone_size: -
v_call: TRBV6-5
d_call: -
j_call: TRBJ2-7
cdr3_aa: CASSYSLGQTYEQYF
cdr3_nt: TGTGCCAGCAGTTACTCTTTGGGACAAACCTACGAGCAGTACTTC

clone_size: -
v_call: TRBV30
d_call: -
j_call: TRBJ1-4
cdr3_aa: CAWSAAWGEKLFF
cdr3_nt: TGTGCCTGGAGTGCGGCATGGGGAGAAAAACTGTTTTTT

clone_size: -
v_call: TRBV7-6
d_call: TRBD1
j_call: TRBJ2-7
cdr3_aa: CASSLGRGQGDYEQYF
cdr3_nt: TGTGCCAGCAGCTTAGGGAGGGGACAGGGGGACTACGAGCAGTACTTC

clone_size: -
v_call: TRBV7-3
d_call: -
j_call: TRBJ1-1
cdr3_aa: CASSFTPGNTEAFF
cdr3_nt: TGTGCCAGCAGCTTCACGCCCGGGAACACTGAAGCTTTCTTT

clone_size: -
v_call: TRBV28
d_call: -
j_call: TRBJ1-1
cdr3_aa: CASWGTWNTEAFF
cdr3_nt: TGCGCCAGTTGGGGAACCTGGAACACTGAAGCTTTCTTT

clone_size: -
v_call: TRBV5-1
d_call: -
j_call: TRBJ1-1
cdr3_aa: CASSLWEGDTEAFF
cdr3_nt: TGCGCCAGCAGCTTGTGGGAGGGGGACACTGAAGCTTTCTTT

clone_size: once
v_call: TRBV5-1
d_call: -
j_call: TRBJ1-1
cdr3_aa: CASSLARGLDITEAFF
cdr3_nt: TGCGCCAGCAGCTTGGCCAGGGGCCTAGACATCACTGAAGCTTTCTTT

clone_size: -
v_call: TRBV5-1
d_call: -
j_call: TRBJ1-1
cdr3_aa: CASSLSEGGVNTEAFF
cdr3_nt: TGCGCCAGCAGCTTGAGTGAAGGGGGAGTGAACACTGAAGCTTTCTTT

clone_size: -
v_call: TRBV5-6
d_call: -
j_call: TRBJ1-1
cdr3_aa: CASSPAGRSRRRNTEAFF
cdr3_nt: TGTGCCAGCAGCCCGGCGGGGAGGAGCCGAAGGAGGAACACTGAAGCTTTCTTT

clone_size: -
v_call: TRBV11-1
d_call: -
j_call: TRBJ2-2
cdr3_aa: CASSLVRAGELFF
cdr3_nt: TGTGCCAGCAGCTTAGTCAGGGCCGGGGAGCTGTTTTTT

clone_size: once
v_call: TRBV5-1
d_call: -
j_call: TRBJ2-2
cdr3_aa: CASSLFSGGNTGELFF
cdr3_nt: TGCGCCAGCAGCTTGTTTTCGGGCGGGAACACCGGGGAGCTGTTTTTT